This T cell receptor (beta chain) originates from a study of cytomegalovirus exposure and HLA in healthy donors. Overall study: Out of 398 genotyped donors, roughly 78% belonged to the Caucasian-associated ancestry cluster.

V dropped 4 bases and J dropped 4 bases, with 10 bases sitting between them. The CDR3 runs to 13 residues. The germline V gene has CDR1 SGHRS and CDR2 YFSETQ. Use of 60 Vbeta and 13 Jbeta primers characterized the PCR. TCRdb's copy holds only in-frame clones and misses some; the assay was immunoSEQ multiplex PCR. The table lists about 140,000 clones, roughly four fifths of them singletons. This clonotype originated in a woman between 35 and 50 years old in good health and CMV-seronegative. The J gene is TRBJ2-3, the V gene TRBV5-1; TRBD2 might be the D (6 bases). The sample taken for sequencing was PBMCs. In nucleotides, the CDR3 is TGCGCCAGCAGCCCAGGCGGGGCAGATACGCAGTATTTT. Residues: CASSPGGADTQYF. Full variable domain (rest looked up from reference TRBV5-1 and TRBJ2-3): KAGVTQTPRYLIKTRGQQVTLSCSPISGHRSVSWYQQTPGQGLQFLFEYFSETQRNKGNFPGRFSGRQFSNSRSEMNVSTLELGDSALYLCASSPGGADTQYFGPGTRLTVL.